This entry describes one T cell receptor beta chain. The data were obtained in a study of blood T cell repertoires in COVID-19. Sequenced by immunoSEQ multiplex PCR; TCRdb stores in-frame clones only, minus some. The table records roughly 220,000 clones, around 83% of them present only once. Germline V gene sequence: CDR1 KGHDR, CDR2 SFDVKD. The V gene lost 9 bases and the J gene lost 1 base, with 10 bases spanning the gap. The CDR3 length is 13 residues. Input material: peripheral blood. The clonotype was recovered from a woman aged 50 to 60 with COVID-19, enrolled during active disease. The V and J genes are TRBV24-1 and TRBJ2-3; a weak D match, TRBD1 (5 bases). The CDR3: CATSKGGTDTQYF. CDR3 DNA sequence: TGTGCCACCTCCAAAGGGGGCACAGATACGCAGTATTTT.